The sequence of this T cell receptor beta chain was determined in a study of vaccination and CD4 T cells after COVID-19. This CDR3 has 17 residues. V dropped 3 bases and J dropped 3; count of bases not matched to a gene: 8. Germline V gene lookup returns CDR1 MNHGY and CDR2 SAAAGT. This clonotype has just a few counts. Its antigen is unidentified. The treatment here: approximately 9-day PBMC culture with coronavirus spike peptide pools or control peptides (ViraFEST assay). Scientists ran DNA taken from cultured CD4+ T cells through the Oncomine TCR Beta short-read assay for sequencing. TCRdb reprocessed the PCR reads with MiXCR, giving one entry per CDR3 protein. This sample yields over 2,000 distinct CDR3 sequences, of which 25% to 30% are seen a single time; 25% to 30% belongs to the top ten. Study-wide results and limits: Convalescent patients displayed a median roughly 90% of reactive clones emerging only post-vaccination.

The chain employs TRBV6-8 and TRBJ2-7, with 13 nucleotides matching TRBD2. The sequence was obtained from a human donor who had recovered from COVID-19. This sample comprised CD4+ T cells from blood, cultured in vitro, obtained after SARS-CoV-2 vaccination. CDR3 sequence reads: CASSYWGTSGKNYEQYF. The CDR3 nucleotides read TGTGCCAGCAGTTATTGGGGGACTAGCGGGAAAAACTACGAGCAGTACTTC.